A single sample gave rise to the 3 T cell receptor beta chains below, sequenced in a study of blood T cell repertoires in COVID-19 (dated by TCRdb to about 2020). Library preparation used the immunoSEQ multiplex PCR assay. Entries here come from immuneACCESS through TCRdb and include only in-frame sequences with V and J called. Some clones fail to appear in such tables; in the studies checked, an unresolved V gene covers under half of the shortfall, and the cause of the remainder is unknown. The sample table records about 120,000 clones; around 90% of these occur just once. 7.7% of the sample lies in the top ten. Sequencing used peripheral blood. Receptors originate from a human donor in a cohort sampled during active COVID-19.

The chain employs TRBV6-6 and TRBJ1-4; 7 nucleotides match TRBD1. Germline CDR1 MNHNY, CDR2 SVGAGI (reference sequence). J lost 12 bases, V lost 7 bases, and 8 bases had no gene match. The CDR3 has 12 amino acids. The CDR3 region is CASMLPQGELFF. The DNA for the CDR3 is TGTGCCAGCATGCTTCCCCAGGGGGAACTGTTTTTT.

The chain has TRBV6-5 and TRBJ1-6, with 10 bases identical to TRBD1. V shed 5 bases, J shed 7 bases, and the junction held 5 bases outside the gene matches. Germline CDR1 MNHEY, CDR2 SVGAGI. CDR3 size: 15 residues. The chain's CDR3 is CASSKRQGANSPLHF. CDR3 in DNA: TGTGCCAGCAGTAAACGACAGGGGGCGAATTCACCCCTCCACTTT.

J is TRBJ1-5 and V is TRBV4-1; TRBD1 matches at 10 bases. Trimming at V came to 3 bases and at J to 4 bases, leaving 3 bases not matched to a gene. Per germline, CDR1 MGHRA and CDR2 YSYEKL. The CDR3 spans 15 residues. CDR3 sequence reads: CASSQGTGENQPQHF. In nucleotides, the CDR3 is TGCGCCAGCAGCCAGGGGACAGGGGAAAATCAGCCCCAGCATTTT.